This T cell receptor (beta chain) emerged from a study of OX40 agonist ivuxolimab in advanced cancers. Study background: Allowance was made for prior anti-PD-1, anti-PD-L1 or anti-CTLA-4 therapy, and roughly 40% had some. General study results and limits: At doses 0.1 to 3.0 mg/kg, CD4+ and CD8+ clones expanded.

TCRdb's table, derived via immunoSEQ multiplex PCR, lists solely in-frame clones and lacks some. The profile shows about 36,000 clones, 70% to 85% of them singletons. A remark on this clone: The antigen is undetermined.

Exclusion applied to patients with autoimmune disease history or systemic immunosuppression. The study sampled blood at baseline, cycle 4 day 1, and cycle 7 day 1. The germline V and J ends were trimmed by 7 bases and 5 bases, with 11 bases remaining between them. This CDR3 spans 11 amino acids. The germline V gene encodes CDR1 SQVTM and CDR2 ANQGSEA. The chain uses TRBV29-1 and TRBJ1-1, with a weak D call TRBD1 (5 bases). The sequencing here drew on CD4+ or CD8+ T cells sorted from blood, taken in a trial of the OX40 agonist ivuxolimab. This TCR came from an adult with an advanced solid tumor such as melanoma, head and neck, liver or kidney cancer. CDR3 DNA: TGCAGCGCAAAACGGGGGACTGAAGCTTTCTTT. Its protein is CSAKRGTEAFF. The whole variable domain, filled in from reference TRBV29-1 and TRBJ1-1, reads SAVISQKPSRDICQRGTSLTIQCQVDSQVTMMFWYRQQPGQSLTLIATANQGSEATYESGFVIDKFPISRPNLTFSTLTVSNMSPEDSSIYLCSAKRGTEAFFGQGTRLTVV.